One sample yielded the 11 T cell receptor beta chains listed below, sequenced in a study of T cells in Graves' hyperthyroidism and ophthalmopathy. The CDR3 regions of TCR beta were amplified from RNA transcripts. First-round RT-PCR of the TCR CDR3 relied on the HTBI primer set. Via MiXCR, TCRdb re-called the multiplex PCR reads, giving one row per CDR3 protein. Of nearly 750,000 distinct CDR3 sequences in the sample, 30% to 40% were seen once. Sequences were obtained from blood. All receptors derive from a woman aged 35 to 49 with Graves' hyperthyroidism.

The gene calls are TRBV5-8 and TRBJ2-7; no reliable D call. With 0 bases removed from V and 4 bases from J, the gap between germline ends came to 8 bases. The CDR3 is 13 residues long. In germline, CDR1 is SGHTS, CDR2 YDEGEE. The CDR3 DNA follows: TGTGCCAGCAGCTTGGCCAAGGGTTACGAGCAGTACTTC. Its translation: CASSLAKGYEQYF. Together with reference TRBV5-8 and TRBJ2-7, the CDR3 gives the full variable domain: EAGVTQSPTHLIKTRGQQATLRCSPISGHTSVYWYQQALGLGLQFLLWYDEGEERNRGNFPPRFSGRQFPNYSSELNVNALELEDSALYLCASSLAKGYEQYFGPGTRLTVT.

This chain connects TRBV6-5 to TRBJ2-7; D possibly matches TRBD1 or TRBD2 (6 bases each). Trimming pared 7 bases from V and 2 bases from J, leaving 12 bases between. This CDR3 comprises 13 residues. The V gene's germline CDR1 is MNHEY and CDR2 SVGAGI. The CDR3 nucleotides read TGTGCCAGCACTGGACGGGGGCCCTACGAGCAGTACTTC. Translated, it gives CASTGRGPYEQYF.

This rearrangement joins TRBV5-6 to TRBJ1-3; D uncertain. Trimming took off 5 bases at V and 1 base at J, with 10 bases between the two ends. CDR3 size: 14 residues. Germline V gene data show CDR1 as SGHDT and CDR2 as YYEEEE. This CDR3 reads CASRPGISGNTIYF. The CDR3 DNA follows: TGTGCCAGCAGACCTGGAATTTCTGGAAACACCATATATTTT.

This clonotype was seen many times. The CDR3 DNA is TGTGCCAGCAGCTTAGCTGAGGTAGCCGAAGCTTTCTTT. Amino acid sequence: CASSLAEVAEAFF. The chain joins TRBV7-2 to TRBJ1-1; D unclear. V dropped 0 bases and J dropped 8 bases, with 10 bases sitting between them. The germline CDR1 and CDR2 sequences are SGHTA and FQGNSA. The CDR3 length is 13 residues.

This chain joins TRBV20-1 and TRBJ2-5; 7 bases are a match to TRBD1. The last part of the DNA fits TRBJ2-7 better; the J call may be wrong. Per germline, CDR1 DFQATT and CDR2 SNEGSKA (reference sequence). The CDR3 has 14 amino acids. CDR3 nucleotides: TGCAGTGCTACTTTCATGACAGGGATCGGCGAGCAGTACTTC. Protein product: CSATFMTGIGEQYF.

The chain recombines TRBV18 with TRBJ2-7; 7 positions match TRBD1. Trimming at V came to 3 bases and at J to 13 bases, leaving 6 bases not matched to a gene. From germline, CDR1 is KGHSH and CDR2 LQKENI. CDR3 length: 11 amino acids. The CDR3 spells CASSPGTGVYF. The CDR3 DNA follows: TGTGCCAGCTCACCGGGCACAGGGGTTTACTTC. The full variable domain, completed using reference TRBV18 and TRBJ2-7, is NAGVMQNPRHLVRRRGQEARLRCSPMKGHSHVYWYRQLPEEGLKFMVYLQKENIIDESGMPKERFSAEFPKEGPSILRIQQVVRGDSAAYFCASSPGTGVYFGPGTRLTVT.

This clonotype has more than one count but fewer than ten. V usage is TRBV11-2 and J usage is TRBJ1-2; perhaps TRBD1 as D (6 bases). Germline CDR1 SGHAT, CDR2 FQNNGV. Trimming removed 2 bases at V and 5 bases at J, with 9 bases between. The CDR3 covers 13 residues. CDR3 bases: TGTGCCAGCAGCTTACAGGGGTGGTATGGCTACACCTTC. As protein: CASSLQGWYGYTF.

In the case of this clonotype: One end of the junction does not line up with germline, which may come from a read error. This rearrangement joins TRBV6-2 or TRBV6-3 to TRBJ2-7; 12 positions agree with TRBD1. CDR1 is MNHEY and CDR2 is SVGEGT in the germline V gene. This CDR3 spans 14 amino acids. In nucleotides, the CDR3 is TGTGCCGGCAGTCGGGACAGGGGGCACTACGAGCAGTACTTC. Translation gives CAGSRDRGHYEQYF.

The V call is TRBV19, the J call TRBJ1-5, with 10 bases fitting TRBD1. This CDR3 spans 16 amino acids. The V gene end was trimmed by 8 bases and the J gene end by 5 bases; junction bases not matched to a gene: 12. Germline V lookup: CDR1 LNHDA, CDR2 SQIVND (reference sequence). CDR3 loop: CASGKGQGLFYQPQHF. CDR3 nucleotide sequence: TGTGCCAGTGGTAAGGGACAGGGGCTTTTTTATCAGCCCCAGCATTTT.

The chain couples TRBV7-9 to TRBJ1-1, with TRBD1 as a possible D gene (5 bases). The germline V and J ends were trimmed by 1 base and 0 bases, with 12 bases remaining between them. The CDR3 sequence is 16 residues long. The germline V gene has CDR1 SEHNR and CDR2 FQNEAQ (reference sequence). CDR3 in amino acids: CASSLGSGTLNTEAFF. CDR3 DNA: TGTGCCAGCAGCTTAGGAAGTGGGACGTTGAACACTGAAGCTTTCTTT.

This clonotype was recorded at least ten times. This chain connects TRBV7-2 to TRBJ1-5, with D unclear. Germline V gives CDR1 SGHTA, CDR2 FQGNSA. Trimming stripped 2 bases from V and 0 bases from J, with 11 bases between. The CDR3 contains 16 residues. CDR3: CASSLNGYYSNQPQHF. CDR3 coding DNA: TGTGCCAGCAGCTTAAATGGTTATTATAGCAATCAGCCCCAGCATTTT. Together with reference TRBV7-2 and TRBJ1-5, the CDR3 gives the full variable domain: GAGVSQSPSNKVTEKGKDVELRCDPISGHTALYWYRQSLGQGLEFLIYFQGNSAPDKSGLPSDRFSAERTGGSVSTLTIQRTQQEDSAVYLCASSLNGYYSNQPQHFGDGTRLSIL.